Presented here are 18 T cell receptor beta chains from one specimen sequenced in a study of cytomegalovirus exposure and HLA in healthy donors. TCRdb's table, derived via immunoSEQ multiplex PCR, lists solely in-frame clones and lacks some. Here the sample spans 190,000 or so clones, roughly 84% being singletons. Sequencing was done on a sample of PBMCs. These receptors were taken from a woman younger than 35 in good health and CMV-seropositive.

The chain joins TRBV6-1 to TRBJ1-2, with D possibly being TRBD1 (6 bases). The V end was cut by 6 bases, the J end by 0 bases, with 11 bases between. The V gene's germline CDR1 is MNHNS and CDR2 SASEGT. There are 14 residues in the CDR3. CDR3 nucleotides: TGTGCCAGCAGCGCGACAGGAGCTAACTATGGCTACACCTTC. Protein sequence: CASSATGANYGYTF.

This clone was detected once. V and J are TRBV5-1 and TRBJ1-2, with 7 bases matching TRBD1. The CDR3 loop spans 17 amino acids. Germline values: CDR1 SGHRS, CDR2 YFSETQ. V trimming: 3 bases; J trimming: 0 bases; junction bases outside the gene matches: 11. Here the CDR3 DNA reads TGCGCCAGCAGCTGGGGACAGTCCGGCATCTCTAACTATGGCTACACCTTC. It specifies CASSWGQSGISNYGYTF.

This chain joins TRBV5-6 and TRBJ2-2; 9 nucleotides match TRBD1. From germline, CDR1 is SGHDT and CDR2 YYEEEE. This CDR3 has 15 residues. V lost 4 bases, J lost 4 bases, and 5 bases stayed unmatched. CDR3 sequence reads: CASSQTGGSTGELFF. CDR3 sequence (DNA): TGTGCCAGCAGCCAGACAGGGGGTAGCACCGGGGAGCTGTTTTTT. Combining the CDR3 with reference TRBV5-6 and TRBJ2-2 gives the whole variable domain DAGVTQSPTHLIKTRGQQVTLRCSPKSGHDTVSWYQQALGQGPQFIFQYYEEEERQRGNFPDRFSGHQFPNYSSELNVNALLLGDSALYLCASSQTGGSTGELFFGEGSRLTVL.

This clone was found once. This chain joins TRBV6-1 and TRBJ2-3; 10 bases map to TRBD2. Germline assignment: CDR1 MNHNS and CDR2 SASEGT. The length of the CDR3 is 18 residues. V lost 4 bases and J lost 1; bases outside the gene matches: 11. The chain's CDR3 is CASSGGRTSGGRTDTQYF. DNA of the CDR3: TGTGCCAGCAGTGGAGGTAGGACTAGCGGTGGCCGCACAGATACGCAGTATTTT.

This clone was recorded once. The V call is TRBV6-5, the J call TRBJ1-2; tentative D call: TRBD1 (5 bases). Germline V gives CDR1 MNHEY, CDR2 SVGAGI. V lost 5 bases and J 3 bases, leaving 13 bases between the germline ends. The CDR3 runs 14 residues. In nucleotides, the CDR3 is TGTGCCAGCAGTATGGACAAAGGGGACTATGGCTACACCTTC. The encoded protein is CASSMDKGDYGYTF.

The chain recombines TRBV19 with TRBJ1-5; 7 nucleotides align to TRBD1. The CDR3 sequence is 16 residues long. J was trimmed by 0 bases and V by 5 bases; bases with no gene match: 7. The germline V gene has CDR1 LNHDA and CDR2 SQIVND (reference sequence). DNA of the CDR3: TGTGCCAGTAGTCGGACAGGAGATTATAGCAATCAGCCCCAGCATTTT. Translating it yields CASSRTGDYSNQPQHF.

The rearrangement links TRBV5-1 to TRBJ2-1; 9 bases are a match to TRBD1. CDR3 length: 16 amino acids. Germline CDR1 is SGHRS and CDR2 is YFSETQ. The ends lost 4 bases at V and 7 bases at J; junction bases unmatched: 12. The chain's CDR3 is CASSLGTGSSTNEQFF. CDR3 sequence (DNA): TGCGCCAGCAGCCTAGGGACAGGGAGTAGTACGAATGAGCAGTTCTTC.

The chain links TRBV2 to TRBJ2-1; 7 bases fit TRBD2. V gave up 4 bases and J gave up 6 bases; unmatched junction bases: 9. Germline V gene lookup returns CDR1 SNHLY and CDR2 FYNNEI. The CDR3 consists of 15 residues. CDR3 residues: CASSGSAGTSNEQFF. As DNA, the CDR3 is TGTGCCAGCAGTGGATCAGCGGGGACTTCCAATGAGCAGTTCTTC.

The J gene is TRBJ1-4, the V gene TRBV15; 8 bases agree with TRBD1. This CDR3 has 16 residues. Germline V gives CDR1 LNHNV, CDR2 YYDKDF (reference sequence). The junction had 11 bases not matched to a gene; V was cut back by 1 base and J by 10 bases. Here the CDR3 DNA reads TGTGCCACCAGCAGAGGTGATCGACAGGGGAGTGGAAAACTGTTTTTT. Translating gives CATSRGDRQGSGKLFF. Full variable domain (rest looked up from reference TRBV15 and TRBJ1-4): DAMVIQNPRYQVTQFGKPVTLSCSQTLNHNVMYWYQQKSSQAPKLLFHYYDKDFNNEADTPDNFQSRRPNTSFCFLDIRSPGLGDTAMYLCATSRGDRQGSGKLFFGSGTQLSVL.

The V gene is TRBV5-1, the J gene TRBJ2-7; 9 nucleotides align to TRBD1. The CDR3 consists of 16 residues. Germline-derived CDR1 and CDR2 are SGHRS and YFSETQ. With 2 bases clipped from V and 0 bases from J, the junction kept 6 bases outside the gene matches. For the CDR3, the DNA is TGCGCCAGCAGCTTTGGGTGGGACAGGGTCTCCTACGAGCAGTACTTC. Translation gives CASSFGWDRVSYEQYF.

The V call is TRBV6-6, the J call TRBJ2-5; 10 nucleotides agree with TRBD1. Germline V gene lookup returns CDR1 MNHNY and CDR2 SVGAGI (reference sequence). This CDR3 is built from 15 residues. Trimming removed 4 bases from V and 3 bases from J; junction bases left unmatched: 5. The CDR3: CASSLKTGGKETQYF. The CDR3 coding sequence is TGTGCCAGCAGTTTAAAGACAGGGGGCAAAGAGACCCAGTACTTC.

The chain uses TRBV2 and TRBJ1-3; TRBD1 agrees at 9 bases. The CDR3 is made up of 18 amino acids. Trimming took 9 bases from V and 1 from J; bases not matched to a gene: 16. CDR1 and CDR2 from the germline V gene are SNHLY and FYNNEI. The CDR3 bases are TGTGCCAGTGGGACAGGGCTTTATCGTAGTACGTCTGGAAACACCATATATTTT. As protein: CASGTGLYRSTSGNTIYF.

This chain links TRBV6-1 with TRBJ1-2; D possibly corresponds to TRBD1 (6 bases). This CDR3 spans 12 amino acids. The germline V gene has CDR1 MNHNS and CDR2 SASEGT. The V end lost 7 bases, the J end lost 1 base, and 7 bases lay between the germline ends. The CDR3 region is CASTQGNYGYTF. As DNA, the CDR3 is TGTGCCAGCACACAGGGTAACTATGGCTACACCTTC.

V gene TRBV9 combines with J gene TRBJ2-3; D call uncertain. With 4 bases removed from V and 6 bases from J, the gap between germline ends came to 9 bases. Germline V lookup: CDR1 SGDLS, CDR2 YYNGEE. This CDR3 region has 12 residues. The CDR3 sequence: CASSSRPDTQYF. CDR3 nucleotides: TGTGCCAGCAGCTCCAGGCCCGATACGCAGTATTTT.

This chain connects TRBV7-9 to TRBJ2-7, with D possibly TRBD1 on 6 matching bases. This CDR3 comprises 16 residues. Germline lookup yields CDR1 SEHNR and CDR2 FQNEAQ (reference sequence). The germline V and J ends were trimmed by 5 bases and 3 bases, with 20 bases remaining between them. The CDR3: CASSGKRDKGLYEQYF. DNA of the CDR3: TGTGCCAGCAGCGGTAAACGGGACAAAGGACTCTACGAGCAGTACTTC.

The chain couples TRBV7-2 to TRBJ2-7; D possibly corresponds to TRBD2 (7 bases). V shed 1 base and J shed 5 bases, with 15 bases lying between them. Per germline, CDR1 SGHTA and CDR2 FQGNSA. This CDR3 has 15 amino acids. The CDR3 coding sequence is TGTGCCAGCAGCTTAGGCCGGCAGGGGAGGGACGAGCAGTACTTC. The encoded protein is CASSLGRQGRDEQYF.

The chain joins TRBV10-2 to TRBJ1-1, with a weak D call TRBD1 (5 bases). In germline, CDR1 is WSHSY, CDR2 SAAADI. This CDR3 has 13 amino acids. Trimming removed 0 bases at V and 8 bases at J, with 10 bases between. The CDR3 loop is CASSESGAKEAFF. The CDR3 coding sequence is TGCGCCAGCAGTGAGTCAGGGGCTAAGGAAGCTTTCTTT.

The rearrangement links TRBV29-1 to TRBJ2-6; the D gene is possibly TRBD2 (6 bases). The germline gives CDR1 SQVTM, CDR2 ANQGSEA. The CDR3 consists of 14 residues. V lost 3 bases and J lost 2, with 8 bases in between. The CDR3 spells CSVDGGTGANVLTF. The CDR3 coding sequence is TGCAGCGTTGACGGGGGAACTGGGGCCAACGTCCTGACTTTC.